This T cell receptor beta chain was captured by sequencing in a study of T cell changes during pregnancy in multiple sclerosis. TCRdb's copy holds only in-frame clones and misses some; the assay was immunoSEQ multiplex PCR. Among 25,000 to 35,000 clones listed, roughly nine tenths were seen once. CDR1 and CDR2 from the germline V gene are MDHEN and SYDVKM. J was trimmed by 4 bases and V by 6 bases; bases with no gene match: 4. CDR3 length: 16 residues. This clone was seen just once. This receptor was identified in a female donor with multiple sclerosis, enrolled in a pregnancy study. Specimen: CD8+ T cells from peripheral blood mononuclear cells, collected in the second trimester of pregnancy. The chain couples TRBV28 to TRBJ2-1; 15 nucleotides align to TRBD2. The CDR3: CASSSGTSGRYNEQFF. CDR3 coding DNA: TGTGCCAGCAGCTCCGGGACTAGCGGGAGGTACAATGAGCAGTTCTTC.